Listed below are T cell receptor beta chains from one sample, sequenced in a study of a mutant IDH1 vaccine in newly diagnosed glioma. Their cognate antigens are unknown. Generated by immunoSEQ multiplex PCR, the TCRdb table keeps only in-frame clones and is missing some. The sample lists about 62,000 clones, over 75% occurring once. The specimen was PBMCs, collected from a glioma patient whose treatment included an IDH1 peptide vaccine. These TCRs come from a man aged 40-55 years with glioma. CDR3s include the opening cysteine and the closing phenylalanine or tryptophan. Each record gives: clone size, V gene, J gene, D gene, CDR3 protein, CDR3 DNA. A D gene is named only where the DNA matches it firmly. The size of a clone is reported for some rows only, either as once, few or many, or as a class for expanded clones.

size: .; V: TRBV7-9; J: TRBJ2-5; D: TRBD1; CDR3: CASSSRDRGVETQYF; DNA: TGTGCCAGCAGTTCCCGGGACAGGGGTGTGGAGACCCAGTACTTC
size: .; V: TRBV2; J: TRBJ2-7; D: TRBD2; CDR3: CASSVTLAGVGGGEQYF; DNA: TGTGCCAGCAGTGTAACTCTAGCGGGAGTAGGAGGTGGCGAGCAGTACTTC
size: .; V: TRBV10-3; J: TRBJ2-5; D: .; CDR3: CAISEPPERTGKDLGETQYF; DNA: TGTGCCATCAGTGAGCCGCCGGAGAGGACGGGAAAAGATCTGGGTGAGACCCAGTACTTC
size: .; V: TRBV2; J: TRBJ1-2; D: .; CDR3: CATTGPNYGYAF; DNA: TGTGCCACCACTGGCCCTAACTATGGCTACGCCTTC
size: .; V: TRBV4-1; J: TRBJ1-6; D: .; CDR3: CASSRPDSSYNSPLHF; DNA: TGCGCCAGCAGCCGACCCGATAGCTCCTATAATTCACCCCTCCACTTT
size: .; V: TRBV28; J: TRBJ1-2; D: TRBD1; CDR3: CASCIQGDYGYTF; DNA: TGTGCCAGCTGTATTCAGGGGGACTATGGCTACACCTTC
size: .; V: TRBV4-3; J: TRBJ2-1; D: TRBD1; CDR3: CASSQVFAGTVNEQFF; DNA: TGCGCCAGCAGCCAAGTTTTTGCAGGGACAGTCAATGAGCAGTTCTTC
size: .; V: TRBV28; J: TRBJ1-2; D: .; CDR3: CASSAGGAYYGYTF; DNA: TGTGCCAGCAGTGCGGGGGGGGCTTACTATGGCTACACCTTC
size: .; V: TRBV27; J: TRBJ2-7; D: .; CDR3: CASKRGLAGHYEQYF; DNA: TGTGCCTCCAAAAGGGGGCTAGCGGGCCACTACGAGCAGTACTTC
size: .; V: TRBV6-5; J: TRBJ1-2; D: .; CDR3: CASSYTGPNYGYTF; DNA: TGTGCCAGCAGTTATACAGGGCCTAACTATGGCTACACCTTC
size: .; V: TRBV4-2; J: TRBJ2-3; D: .; CDR3: CASSQGDEGIYLGEQYF; DNA: TGTGCCAGCAGCCAAGGGGACGAGGGAATATACTTAGGTGAGCAGTATTTT
size: .; V: TRBV5-4; J: TRBJ2-1; D: .; CDR3: CASSWPGPLNEQFF; DNA: TGTGCCAGCAGCTGGCCGGGCCCCTTAAATGAGCAGTTCTTC
size: .; V: TRBV7-8; J: TRBJ1-1; D: .; CDR3: CASSLGWGMNTEAFF; DNA: TGTGCCAGCAGCCTCGGCTGGGGCATGAACACTGAAGCTTTCTTT
size: few; V: TRBV28; J: TRBJ1-1; D: .; CDR3: CASSFVGGIAGTEAFF; DNA: TGTGCCAGCAGTTTCGTCGGGGGGATAGCGGGCACTGAAGCTTTCTTT
size: .; V: TRBV6-5; J: TRBJ1-6; D: TRBD1; CDR3: CASSYSNRGRMPLHF; DNA: TGTGCCAGCAGTTACTCGAACAGGGGCCGCATGCCCCTCCACTTT
size: .; V: TRBV9; J: TRBJ2-1; D: TRBD2; CDR3: CASSLGLAGGLSYNEQFF; DNA: TGTGCCAGCAGCTTGGGACTAGCGGGAGGACTGTCCTACAATGAGCAGTTCTTC
size: .; V: TRBV6-4; J: TRBJ2-1; D: .; CDR3: CASSDNGLEGDEQFF; DNA: TGTGCCAGCAGTGACAACGGACTAGAGGGGGATGAGCAGTTCTTC
size: .; V: TRBV7-6; J: TRBJ1-6; D: .; CDR3: CASRGSYNSPLHF; DNA: TGTGCCAGCAGGGGGTCCTATAATTCACCCCTCCACTTT